This passage covers 23 T cell receptor beta chains from one sample sequenced in a study of T cells in Graves' hyperthyroidism and ophthalmopathy. It was RNA transcripts that yielded the amplified TCR beta CDR3 regions. Using the HTBI primer set, a first-round RT-PCR was run on the TCR CDR3. TCRdb called the multiplex PCR reads again in MiXCR, with one record for every CDR3 protein. The sample consists of fewer than 450,000 distinct CDR3 sequences, around 15% of them appearing once. The material sequenced was blood. Source of these receptors: an older woman with Graves' ophthalmopathy.

This clonotype was seen repeatedly, ten times or more. The chain links TRBV28 to TRBJ1-1; D is perhaps TRBD1 (6 bases). The CDR3 contains 15 residues. The germline CDR1 and CDR2 sequences are MDHEN and SYDVKM. The V end lost 1 base, the J end lost 5 bases, and 14 bases lay between the germline ends. CDR3 residues: CASSLLIGGQTEAFF. DNA for the CDR3: TGTGCCAGCAGTTTATTAATTGGGGGGCAAACTGAAGCTTTCTTT.

The CDR3 protein is CASSLGQAISGANVLTF. The CDR3, as DNA: TGTGCCAGCAGCTTAGGGCAGGCGATCTCTGGGGCCAACGTCCTGACTTTC. The chain combines TRBV7-3 with TRBJ2-6, with D unclear. Between the trimmed V and J ends, which lost 2 bases and 0 bases, there was a span of 11 bases. The germline V gene encodes CDR1 SGHTA and CDR2 FQGTGA. CDR3 length: 17 residues.

This clonotype has ten or more counts. V gene TRBV2 combines with J gene TRBJ1-4, with D possibly being TRBD1 (5 bases). Germline loops: CDR1 SNHLY, CDR2 FYNNEI. Trimming removed 6 bases from V and 4 bases from J, with 9 bases in between. The CDR3 is made up of 13 amino acids. CDR3 nucleotides: TGTGCCAGCAGCTGGGACTTTAATGAAAAACTGTTTTTT. Translated, it gives CASSWDFNEKLFF.

There are many counts of this clonotype. The V and J genes are TRBV18 and TRBJ1-1; 9 bases line up with TRBD1. Germline CDR1 reads KGHSH; CDR2 reads LQKENI. CDR3 length: 14 amino acids. J was trimmed by 1 base and V by 5 bases; bases with no gene match: 2. DNA for the CDR3: TGTGCCAGCTCAACGACAGGGGGGAACACTGAAGCTTTCTTT. Protein: CASSTTGGNTEAFF.

This clonotype was recorded many times. The rearrangement links TRBV5-1 to TRBJ2-3, with a weak D call TRBD1 (5 bases). In germline, CDR1 is SGHRS, CDR2 YFSETQ. V shed 4 bases and J shed 5 bases, with 14 bases lying between them. This CDR3 is built from 14 residues. The CDR3 nucleotides are TGCGCCAGCAGCCCCGGGTCAGGGTTAGATACGCAGTATTTT. Encoded protein: CASSPGSGLDTQYF.

This clonotype was counted ten times or more. The chain couples TRBV5-1 to TRBJ2-3; TRBD2 aligns across 10 bases. V lost 0 bases to trimming and J lost 4 bases; unmatched junction nucleotides: 5. The CDR3 runs to 16 residues. Germline lookup yields CDR1 SGHRS and CDR2 YFSETQ. The chain's CDR3 is CASSLVVSGRPDTQYF. CDR3 nucleotides: TGCGCCAGCAGCTTGGTGGTTAGCGGGAGGCCAGATACGCAGTATTTT.

The chain uses TRBV28 and TRBJ2-3, with D hard to call. This CDR3 has 13 amino acids. V dropped 3 bases and J dropped 4 bases, with 8 bases sitting between them. Germline V gene lookup returns CDR1 MDHEN and CDR2 SYDVKM. CDR3 region: CASSFRPADTQYF. The CDR3 DNA sequence: TGTGCCAGCAGTTTCCGGCCGGCAGATACGCAGTATTTT.

A few counts support this clonotype. V and J are TRBV27 and TRBJ1-2, with 7 bases matching TRBD1. J lost 4 bases, V lost 2 bases, and 7 bases had no gene match. Germline V gives CDR1 MNHEY, CDR2 SMNVEV (reference sequence). This CDR3 contains 15 residues. CDR3 nucleotides: TGTGCCAGCAGTTTAGAAGGACAGGCCTCCTATGGCTACACCTTC. Its protein is CASSLEGQASYGYTF.

This clonotype was counted ten times or more. This chain uses TRBV6-1 with TRBJ2-3; a possible D gene is TRBD1 (6 bases). Trimming took off 4 bases at V and 1 base at J, with 24 bases between the two ends. This CDR3 has 19 amino acids. Germline values: CDR1 MNHNS, CDR2 SASEGT. CDR3 sequence reads: CASSATAKYTGYGTDTQYF. CDR3 sequence (DNA): TGTGCCAGCAGTGCGACCGCCAAGTATACAGGGTATGGCACAGATACGCAGTATTTT.

This clonotype occurred many times. The rearrangement links TRBV7-6 to TRBJ2-1, with D tentatively TRBD1 or TRBD2 (5 bases each). The CDR3 has 13 residues. In germline, CDR1 is SGHVS, CDR2 FNYEAQ. Trimming shortened V by 0 bases and J by 10 bases, and 10 bases separated the two germline ends. CDR3: CASSLAEGDEQFF. For the CDR3, the DNA is TGTGCCAGCAGCTTAGCGGAAGGGGACGAGCAGTTCTTC.

Regarding this clonotype: A much larger clone sits a single nucleotide away, making a read error possible. The gene calls are TRBV9 and TRBJ1-1; no firm D call. V shed 2 bases and J shed 2 bases, with 10 bases lying between them. There are 14 residues in the CDR3. CDR1 and CDR2 from the germline V gene are SGDLS and YYNGEE. DNA of the CDR3: TGTGCCAGCAGCGTCCAGGAGGCCAACACTGAAGCTTTCTTT. It yields the protein CASSVQEANTEAFF. The full variable domain, its missing parts supplied by reference TRBV9 and TRBJ1-1, is DSGVTQTPKHLITATGQRVTLRCSPRSGDLSVYWYQQSLDQGLQFLIQYYNGEERAKGNILERFSAQQFPDLHSELNLSSLELGDSALYFCASSVQEANTEAFFGQGTRLTVV.

Ten or more counts support this clonotype. The chain links TRBV11-2 to TRBJ2-5, with 7 bases that match TRBD1. V shed 5 bases, J shed 5 bases, and the junction held 11 bases outside the gene matches. This CDR3 comprises 15 residues. Germline CDR1 SGHAT, CDR2 FQNNGV. The CDR3 spells CASSGSTGVGETQYF. CDR3 DNA sequence: TGTGCCAGCAGCGGTTCCACAGGGGTCGGCGAGACCCAGTACTTC.

This chain uses TRBV5-1 with TRBJ2-5, with D perhaps matching TRBD1 (6 bases). This CDR3 contains 15 residues. V was clipped by 4 bases and J by 5 bases, with 18 bases between them. Germline values: CDR1 SGHRS, CDR2 YFSETQ. CDR3 bases: TGCGCCAGCAGCACCCTTCAGGGGATCAGGGAGACCCAGTACTTC. It is translated as CASSTLQGIRETQYF.

The V gene is TRBV29-1, the J gene TRBJ2-5; possible D gene TRBD1, 6 bases. CDR1 and CDR2 from the germline V gene are SQVTM and ANQGSEA. Trimming left V 8 bases short and J 5 bases short, with 18 bases between. This CDR3 comprises 13 residues. The CDR3 DNA sequence: TGCAGCACATCGACAGGTCAGGGGGAGACCCAGTACTTC. Protein: CSTSTGQGETQYF.

This clonotype occurred a few times. This rearrangement joins TRBV6-1 to TRBJ1-2; the D is unclear. The V and J ends lost 5 bases and 8 bases respectively, with 12 bases between them. The CDR3 is 12 amino acids. Germline CDR1 and CDR2: MNHNS and SASEGT. The CDR3 here is CASSYWVEGYTF. DNA of the CDR3: TGTGCCAGCAGTTATTGGGTGGAAGGCTACACCTTC.

This clonotype was counted many times. The chain carries TRBV5-1 and TRBJ2-7; no firm D call. V lost 6 bases and J 2 bases, leaving 18 bases between the germline ends. This CDR3 has 15 residues. Germline CDR1 reads SGHRS; CDR2 reads YFSETQ. The chain's CDR3 is CASTPGRLPPYEQYF. The CDR3 region has the DNA TGCGCCAGCACCCCGGGCCGCCTTCCCCCCTACGAGCAGTACTTC.

This clonotype was recorded at least ten times. The V gene is TRBV3-1, the J gene TRBJ2-5; 12 positions match TRBD2. From germline, CDR1 is LGHDT and CDR2 YNNKEL (reference sequence). V was pared by 6 bases and J by 5 bases, with 4 bases of the junction left unmatched. The CDR3 loop spans 14 amino acids. CDR3 region: CASSGLAGRETQYF. As DNA, the CDR3 is TGTGCCAGCAGTGGACTAGCGGGACGCGAGACCCAGTACTTC.

This clonotype was counted only a few times. The V gene is TRBV9, the J gene TRBJ2-1; a weak D match, TRBD2 (6 bases). The V and J ends lost 3 bases and 8 bases respectively, with 18 bases between them. From germline, CDR1 is SGDLS and CDR2 YYNGEE. This CDR3 is 15 amino acids long. The CDR3 DNA reads TGTGCCAGCAGCGAGTTCGAATCCCCGGGGGATGAGCAGTTCTTC. The encoded protein is CASSEFESPGDEQFF.

The sample holds many counts of this clonotype. The chain has TRBV6-1 and TRBJ2-3; either TRBD1 or TRBD2 may supply D (5 bases each). Per the germline V gene, CDR1 is MNHNS and CDR2 is SASEGT. CDR3 length equals 13 residues. Trimming cost V 6 bases and J 0 bases, with 7 bases left between them. CDR3 DNA sequence: TGTGCCAGCAGAAGGGACAGCACAGATACGCAGTATTTT. Protein product: CASRRDSTDTQYF.

This clonotype was detected many times. J is TRBJ2-1 and V is TRBV7-2, with 7 bases aligning to TRBD2. Per the germline V gene, CDR1 is SGHTA and CDR2 is FQGNSA. CDR3 size: 16 residues. The V gene end was trimmed by 5 bases and the J gene end by 4 bases; junction bases not matched to a gene: 11. CDR3 protein: CASSTPGAGVYNEQFF. For the CDR3, the DNA is TGTGCCAGCAGCACTCCCGGGGCGGGAGTATACAATGAGCAGTTCTTC. Drawing the rest from reference TRBV7-2 and TRBJ2-1, the complete variable domain is GAGVSQSPSNKVTEKGKDVELRCDPISGHTALYWYRQSLGQGLEFLIYFQGNSAPDKSGLPSDRFSAERTGGSVSTLTIQRTQQEDSAVYLCASSTPGAGVYNEQFFGPGTRLTVL.

The chain is built from TRBV24-1 and TRBJ2-5; 14 bases agree with TRBD2. V gave up 2 bases and J gave up 5 bases; unmatched junction bases: 9. The V gene's germline CDR1 is KGHDR and CDR2 SFDVKD. The CDR3 contains 18 residues. CDR3 sequence: CATSDSPGTSGGGETQYF. CDR3 DNA sequence: TGTGCCACCAGTGATTCGCCGGGGACTAGCGGGGGTGGGGAGACCCAGTACTTC.

This clonotype was observed many times. The J gene is TRBJ2-3, the V gene TRBV2; TRBD2 matches 10 bases. V shed 6 bases and J 2 bases; nucleotides not matched to a gene: 8. The CDR3 has 16 amino acids. Germline V CDR1 and CDR2: SNHLY, FYNNEI. Here the CDR3 reads CASRRGSGRSTDTQYF. In nucleotides, the CDR3 is TGTGCCAGCAGAAGAGGTAGCGGGAGGTCCACAGATACGCAGTATTTT.

This clonotype appeared many times. The chain combines TRBV20-1 with TRBJ1-5; TRBD1 aligns across 7 bases. J lost 1 base, V lost 3 bases, and 6 bases had no gene match. The CDR3 is 15 residues long. Germline lookup yields CDR1 DFQATT and CDR2 SNEGSKA (reference sequence). The CDR3 DNA reads TGCAGTGCTAGTATAGGGGGCATGAGCAATCAGCCCCAGCATTTT. Its protein product is CSASIGGMSNQPQHF.